These 10 T cell receptor beta chains were sequenced from one sample in a study of blood T cells in healthy people across ages. Primers used in a second PCR of roughly 7 to 11 cycles were a sample-barcoded 5' primer and a J-beta primer mix. TCRdb re-called the 5' RACE reads through MiXCR, storing one row per CDR3 protein. The table records about 1.7 million distinct CDR3 sequences, roughly 27% of them present only once. Sequencing input: blood. These receptors were taken from a woman aged 25 to 39 in good health.

This chain joins TRBV6-2 or TRBV6-3 and TRBJ1-5; D is possibly TRBD1 (5 bases). Trimming removed 5 bases from V and 0 bases from J, with 14 bases in between. Germline V gene sequence: CDR1 MNHEY, CDR2 SVGEGT. The length of the CDR3 is 16 residues. CDR3 sequence: CASSRRAGRSNQPQHF. The CDR3 nucleotides read TGTGCCAGCAGTCGCAGGGCAGGGCGTAGCAATCAGCCCCAGCATTTT.

With respect to this clonotype: At one boundary the junction diverges from the germline segment, which might be a read error. The chain combines TRBV5-1 with TRBJ1-1; possible D gene TRBD1, 5 bases. This CDR3 spans 16 amino acids. The germline V gene has CDR1 SGHRS and CDR2 YFSETQ. This CDR3 is CTSTQWHQGINTEAFF. The CDR3 bases are TGCACCAGCACCCAGTGGCATCAGGGTATTAACACTGAAGCTTTCTTT. Full variable domain (remainder filled in from reference TRBV5-1 and TRBJ1-1): KAGVTQTPRYLIKTRGQQVTLSCSPISGHRSVSWYQQTPGQGLQFLFEYFSETQRNKGNFPGRFSGRQFSNSRSEMNVSTLELGDSALYLCTSTQWHQGINTEAFFGQGTRLTVV.

The table lists this clonotype with many counts. V and J are TRBV20-1 and TRBJ2-7, with 7 bases identical to TRBD1. Trimming removed 5 bases from V and 3 bases from J; junction bases left unmatched: 10. The CDR3 extends over 14 amino acids. The germline V gene has CDR1 DFQATT and CDR2 SNEGSKA (reference sequence). CDR3 loop: CSASSGTAIYEQYF. CDR3 DNA: TGCAGTGCTTCTTCCGGGACAGCGATCTACGAGCAGTACTTC.

A word on this clonotype: Germline and junction disagree at one end, which may indicate a read error. The rearrangement joins TRBV7-6 to TRBJ1-3; D not resolved. The CDR3 has 12 residues. Germline-derived CDR1 and CDR2 are SGHVS and FNYEAQ. The CDR3 region has the DNA TGTGCCAGCAGCTCGATGAGAAACACCGTATATTTT. Encoded protein: CASSSMRNTVYF.

This clonotype came up a few times. The V call is TRBV7-2, the J call TRBJ2-7, with 7 bases lining up with TRBD2. The CDR3 runs to 15 residues. Trimming took 5 bases from V and 0 from J; bases not matched to a gene: 7. In germline, CDR1 is SGHTA, CDR2 FQGNSA. The CDR3 region is CASSISGLGSYEQYF. DNA of the CDR3: TGTGCCAGCAGCATTAGCGGGCTTGGCTCCTACGAGCAGTACTTC.

The CDR3 nucleotides read TGTGCCAGCTCCCAAGGGGCGCAACAGCCCCAGCATTTT. Its translation is CASSQGAQQPQHF. The chain joins TRBV18 to TRBJ1-5, with D perhaps TRBD1 (5 bases). Trimming left V 6 bases short and J 7 bases short, with 13 bases between. The CDR3 has 13 amino acids. Germline V gene lookup returns CDR1 KGHSH and CDR2 LQKENI.

V gene TRBV11-2 combines with J gene TRBJ2-7, with D unresolved. V lost 4 bases, J lost 2 bases, and 18 bases lay in between. CDR1 and CDR2 (germline): SGHAT, FQNNGV. The CDR3 covers 16 residues. This CDR3 is CASSSLGGPPTYEQYF. CDR3 nucleotide sequence: TGTGCCAGCAGCTCCTTAGGTGGACCTCCAACCTACGAGCAGTACTTC.

This clonotype was counted many times. This chain connects TRBV25-1 to TRBJ2-7; TRBD1 matches at 7 bases. The V gene's germline CDR1 is MGHDK and CDR2 SYGVNS. J gave up 2 bases and V 9 bases, and 10 bases lay outside the gene matches. This CDR3 comprises 14 residues. The CDR3 loop reads CASKGGQPPYEQYF. The CDR3 DNA reads as TGTGCCAGTAAAGGGGGACAGCCCCCCTACGAGCAGTACTTC.

J is TRBJ2-7 and V is TRBV18; 12 bases fit TRBD1. With 8 bases clipped from V and 5 bases from J, the junction kept 7 bases outside the gene matches. The CDR3 spans 14 residues. CDR1 KGHSH and CDR2 LQKENI come from the germline V gene. Here the CDR3 DNA reads TGTGCCAGCCTTCCCGGGACAGGGGGCGACGAGCAGTACTTC. Translation gives CASLPGTGGDEQYF.

The rearrangement uses TRBV5-1 and TRBJ1-1; 9 nucleotides match TRBD1. Per the germline V gene, CDR1 is SGHRS and CDR2 is YFSETQ. With 4 bases clipped from V and 10 bases from J, the junction kept 11 bases outside the gene matches. This CDR3 region has 14 residues. CDR3 coding DNA: TGCGCCAGCAGCGCCGGACAGGGGAATTACGGAGCTTTCTTT. This encodes CASSAGQGNYGAFF.